Listed below are T cell receptor beta chains from one sample, sequenced in a study of T cells in Graves' hyperthyroidism and ophthalmopathy. A single record per CDR3 protein comes from TCRdb applying MiXCR to the multiplex PCR reads. The sample lists around 380,000 distinct CDR3 sequences; roughly 12% were seen once. Sequenced material: blood. The receptors originated from a young man with Graves' hyperthyroidism that later progressed to Graves' ophthalmopathy. Both conserved end residues are part of each CDR3. The D gene is left open where the match is weak. Clone size is shown for a subset of rows, as once, few, many or a class of expanded clone.

j_call | cdr3_length | clone_size | v_call | d_call | cdr3_nt | cdr3_aa
TRBJ1-6 | 15 | - | TRBV9 | TRBD1 | TGTGCCAGCAGCAATCGGACAGGGTATAATTCACCCCTCCACTTT | CASSNRTGYNSPLHF
TRBJ1-5 | 16 | few | TRBV9 | - | TGTGCCAGCAGCGTAGTTGATCGGTCTAGCAATCAGCCCCAGCATTTT | CASSVVDRSSNQPQHF
TRBJ1-6 | 15 | - | TRBV5-1 | TRBD1 | TGCGCCAGCACCCGGGGACAGCTTGGGAATTCACCCCTCCACTTT | CASTRGQLGNSPLHF
TRBJ2-1 | 15 | few | TRBV18 | TRBD2 | TGTGCCAGCTCACCACTTATTGCGGGGGGCAATGAGCAGTTCTTC | CASSPLIAGGNEQFF
TRBJ1-4 | 17 | few | TRBV5-1 | TRBD1 | TGCGCCAGCAGCCCCCGGACAGGGGGCGCCGGTAATGAAAAACTGTTTTTT | CASSPRTGGAGNEKLFF
TRBJ1-1 | 14 | many | TRBV12-3/TRBV12-4 | - | TGTGCCAGCAGTTTTCAAAGGGAAGGGGCTGAAGCTTTCTTT | CASSFQREGAEAFF
TRBJ1-1 | 18 | many | TRBV9 | TRBD1 | TGTGCCAGCAGCGTAGGCCCCGGGACAGTCTTGGGGAACACTGAAGCTTTCTTT | CASSVGPGTVLGNTEAFF
TRBJ1-5 | 13 | many | TRBV9 | - | TGTGCCAGCAGTGAACAGGGCGGTCAGCCCCAGCATTTT | CASSEQGGQPQHF
TRBJ1-5 | 14 | many | TRBV6-1 | TRBD1 | TGTGCCAGCAAATCGGACAGGGTCTATCAGCCCCAGCATTTT | CASKSDRVYQPQHF
TRBJ1-2 | 12 | few | TRBV6-1 | - | TGTGCCAGCAGTCGCGACAGTGGTGGCTACACCTTC | CASSRDSGGYTF
TRBJ1-1 | 13 | few | TRBV20-1 | - | TGCAGTGCTAGTAATGGGATGAACACTGAAGCTTTCTTT | CSASNGMNTEAFF